A single sample gave rise to the 20 T cell receptor beta chains below, sequenced in a study of tumor-infiltrating lymphocytes in localized non-small cell lung cancer. Measured with immunoSEQ multiplex PCR; TCRdb has only the in-frame clones, and not every one. The data hold nearly 9,500 clones, with about 80% observed a single time. The sample taken for sequencing was uninvolved lung tissue not adjacent to the tumor. These receptors originate from a human donor with non-small cell lung cancer.

The chain links TRBV5-8 to TRBJ1-6, with 8 bases matching TRBD1. Trimming at V came to 2 bases and at J to 7 bases, leaving 2 bases not matched to a gene. This CDR3 contains 14 residues. The germline gives CDR1 SGHTS, CDR2 YDEGEE. The CDR3 nucleotides are TGTGCCAGCAGCTTCGGACAGGGAAATTCACCCCTCCACTTT. Translating it yields CASSFGQGNSPLHF.

The genes are TRBV7-9 and TRBJ2-7, with 8 positions matching TRBD1. V shed 4 bases, J shed 3 bases, and the junction held 2 bases outside the gene matches. The CDR3 runs to 13 residues. Germline V gives CDR1 SEHNR, CDR2 FQNEAQ (reference sequence). CDR3 DNA sequence: TGTGCCAGCAGCTGGACAGGGCTCTACGAGCAGTACTTC. Amino acid sequence: CASSWTGLYEQYF.

The chain links TRBV23-1 to TRBJ2-6; TRBD1 agrees at 10 bases. TRBV23-1 is assigned to the ORF class and has an uncertain function. V shed 11 bases, J shed 2 bases, and the junction held 9 bases outside the gene matches. CDR3 size: 16 residues. This CDR3 is CAGTGTGDPGANVLTF. DNA for the CDR3: TGCGCCGGAACCGGGACAGGGGACCCTGGGGCCAACGTCCTGACTTTC.

Of note for this clone: The sample carries other DNA sequences with the same CDR3. This chain links TRBV19 with TRBJ2-3; D may be TRBD2 (5 bases). Germline CDR1 and CDR2: LNHDA and SQIVND (reference sequence). V was pared by 3 bases and J by 6 bases, with 10 bases between. The length of the CDR3 is 13 residues. The CDR3 loop reads CASSIGLADTQYF. DNA for the CDR3: TGTGCCAGTAGTATTGGACTTGCGGATACGCAGTATTTT.

The gene calls are TRBV7-9 and TRBJ2-5; 7 nucleotides align to TRBD2. The CDR3 has 14 residues. V gave up 3 bases and J gave up 4 bases; unmatched junction bases: 5. CDR1 SEHNR and CDR2 FQNEAQ come from the germline V gene (reference sequence). The CDR3 DNA is TGTGCCAGCAGCTTTCGAGCTAGCGGAGAGACCCAGTACTTC. Translating it yields CASSFRASGETQYF.

V is TRBV27 and J is TRBJ1-1, with D tentatively TRBD1 (5 bases). The CDR3 consists of 15 residues. Between the trimmed V and J ends, which lost 0 bases and 6 bases, there was a span of 14 bases. CDR1 is MNHEY and CDR2 is SMNVEV in the germline V gene (reference sequence). CDR3 in amino acids: CASSLSWWGGAEAFF. The DNA for the CDR3 is TGTGCCAGCAGTTTATCCTGGTGGGGGGGTGCTGAAGCTTTCTTT.

In regard to this clone: Other DNA sequences in the same sample also yield this CDR3. This sequence joins TRBV9 and TRBJ2-7; TRBD2 aligns across 12 bases. V trimming: 3 bases; J trimming: 5 bases; junction bases outside the gene matches: 3. This CDR3 comprises 14 residues. Germline lookup yields CDR1 SGDLS and CDR2 YYNGEE. CDR3 loop: CASSASGRADEQYF. The DNA for the CDR3 is TGTGCCAGCAGCGCTAGCGGGAGGGCTGACGAGCAGTACTTC.

This clone was seen only a few times. V and J are TRBV2 and TRBJ2-2; a possible D gene is TRBD2 (5 bases). The CDR3 contains 16 residues. V was clipped by 5 bases and J by 4 bases, with 17 bases between them. Germline lookup yields CDR1 SNHLY and CDR2 FYNNEI. CDR3 loop: CASSNGLERGTGELFF. The CDR3 DNA sequence: TGTGCCAGCAGTAATGGTCTCGAACGGGGCACCGGGGAGCTGTTTTTT.

This clone came up once. The CDR3 spells CASSESALAESSYNEQFF. The CDR3 nucleotides read TGTGCCAGCAGTGAATCCGCTCTAGCGGAAAGCTCCTACAATGAGCAGTTCTTC. The chain employs TRBV25-1 and TRBJ2-1; TRBD2 matches 7 bases. Trimming at V came to 1 base and at J to 0 bases, leaving 9 bases not matched to a gene. There are 18 residues in the CDR3. Germline V CDR1 and CDR2: MGHDK, SYGVNS.

The chain is built from TRBV27 and TRBJ2-7, with 9 bases fitting TRBD2. CDR1 and CDR2 (germline): MNHEY, SMNVEV (reference sequence). Unmatched junction bases numbered 9, after V lost 5 bases and J lost 4 bases. The CDR3 contains 15 residues. This CDR3 is CASSGAVAGEYEQYF. CDR3 sequence (DNA): TGTGCCAGCAGTGGGGCGGTAGCGGGGGAATACGAGCAGTACTTC.

This clone showed up just once. The rearrangement uses TRBV4-1 and TRBJ2-3; D might be TRBD1 or TRBD2, each matching 6 bases. The CDR3 is 18 residues long. Trimming cost V 6 bases and J 8 bases, with 30 bases left between them. Germline CDR1 is MGHRA and CDR2 is YSYEKL. Written as DNA, the CDR3 is TGCGCCAGCAGTCCGAGCTCCGGGGGCCCGGACCTACCAGGTACGCAGTATTTT. Amino acid sequence: CASSPSSGGPDLPGTQYF.

The V call is TRBV18, the J call TRBJ1-1; D remains ambiguous. Germline V CDR1 and CDR2: KGHSH, LQKENI. Trimming shortened V by 3 bases and J by 1 base, and 12 bases separated the two germline ends. The CDR3 length is 15 residues. The CDR3 is CASSPPGTANTEAFF. In DNA form, the CDR3 reads TGTGCCAGCTCACCGCCGGGCACCGCGAACACTGAAGCTTTCTTT.

The V call is TRBV6-1, the J call TRBJ2-7; D call uncertain. This CDR3 has 12 residues. The germline gives CDR1 MNHNS, CDR2 SASEGT. With 1 base removed from V and 4 bases from J, the gap between germline ends came to 5 bases. The CDR3: CASSEGRYEQYF. DNA for the CDR3: TGTGCCAGCAGTGAAGGGCGGTACGAGCAGTACTTC.

In this sample, this clone turned up a few times. CDR3 sequence reads: CASSPRTSVHQETQYF. DNA of the CDR3: TGTGCCAGCAGCCCCCGGACTAGCGTGCATCAAGAGACCCAGTACTTC. The chain couples TRBV11-1 to TRBJ2-5, with TRBD2 matching 9 bases. This CDR3 has 16 residues. Germline CDR1 reads SGHAT; CDR2 reads FQDESV (reference sequence). V lost 5 bases, J lost 2 bases, and 9 bases stayed unmatched.

The genes are TRBV10-3 and TRBJ2-3; TRBD2 matches at 7 bases. The germline V gene has CDR1 ENHRY and CDR2 SYGVKD. This CDR3 region has 18 residues. V dropped 5 bases and J dropped 1; count of bases not matched to a gene: 15. The CDR3 sequence: CAISPQRGSPERTDTQYF. For the CDR3, the DNA is TGTGCCATCAGTCCGCAGCGGGGCTCCCCCGAACGCACAGATACGCAGTATTTT.

This clone came up once. The J gene is TRBJ2-1, the V gene TRBV11-3; D is perhaps TRBD1 (6 bases). CDR3 length: 15 amino acids. V lost 0 bases and J 3 bases, leaving 9 bases between the germline ends. CDR1 is SGHNT and CDR2 is YENEEA in the germline V gene. CDR3 region: CASSLDTGNYNEQFF. The CDR3 DNA follows: TGTGCCAGCAGCTTAGACACAGGGAACTACAATGAGCAGTTCTTC.

In its sample, this clone was seen once. The chain has TRBV2 and TRBJ2-1, with 10 bases aligning to TRBD2. Germline CDR1 SNHLY, CDR2 FYNNEI. With V trimmed by 4 bases and J by 2 bases, 5 bases remained unmatched. The CDR3 runs 16 residues. Here the CDR3 DNA reads TGTGCCAGCAGTGGTCTAGCGGGGGCAACCTACAATGAGCAGTTCTTC. This encodes CASSGLAGATYNEQFF. The full variable domain, completed using reference TRBV2 and TRBJ2-1, is EPEVTQTPSHQVTQMGQEVILRCVPISNHLYFYWYRQILGQKVEFLVSFYNNEISEKSEIFDDQFSVERPDGSNFTLKIRSTKLEDSAMYFCASSGLAGATYNEQFFGPGTRLTVL.

The chain employs TRBV7-2 and TRBJ2-7, with TRBD2 matching 9 bases. The V gene end was trimmed by 5 bases and the J gene end by 6 bases; junction bases not matched to a gene: 8. The CDR3 has 14 residues. The germline gives CDR1 SGHTA, CDR2 FQGNSA. CDR3 amino acids: CASSPHSGGLEQYF. The CDR3, as DNA: TGTGCCAGCAGCCCCCATAGCGGGGGTCTCGAGCAGTACTTC.

The chain recombines TRBV9 with TRBJ1-2, with TRBD1 identical over 8 bases. The CDR3 length is 13 residues. J was trimmed by 7 bases and V by 2 bases; bases with no gene match: 4. Germline values: CDR1 SGDLS, CDR2 YYNGEE. The CDR3 sequence is CASSVPGGGGYTF. The CDR3 bases are TGTGCCAGCAGCGTCCCAGGGGGCGGTGGCTACACCTTC.

V gene TRBV28 combines with J gene TRBJ1-2, with D perhaps matching TRBD1 (5 bases). CDR3 length equals 12 residues. CDR1 is MDHEN, CDR2 SYDVKM, per germline. V shed 4 bases and J shed 7 bases, with 10 bases lying between them. The CDR3 sequence: CASSSQGFGYTF. The CDR3 region has the DNA TGTGCCAGCAGTTCCCAGGGATTTGGCTACACCTTC.